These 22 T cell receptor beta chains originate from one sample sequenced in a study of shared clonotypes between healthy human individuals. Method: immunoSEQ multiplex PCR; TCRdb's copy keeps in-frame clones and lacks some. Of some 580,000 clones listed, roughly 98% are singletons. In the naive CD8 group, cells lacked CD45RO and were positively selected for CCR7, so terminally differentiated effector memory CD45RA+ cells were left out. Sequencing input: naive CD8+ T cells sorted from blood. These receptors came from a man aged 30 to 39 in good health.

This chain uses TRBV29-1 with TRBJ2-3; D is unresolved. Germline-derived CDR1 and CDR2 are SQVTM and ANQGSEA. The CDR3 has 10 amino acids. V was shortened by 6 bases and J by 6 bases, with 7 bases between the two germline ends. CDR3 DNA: TGCAGCGTCCACGCGGATACGCAGTATTTT. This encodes CSVHADTQYF.

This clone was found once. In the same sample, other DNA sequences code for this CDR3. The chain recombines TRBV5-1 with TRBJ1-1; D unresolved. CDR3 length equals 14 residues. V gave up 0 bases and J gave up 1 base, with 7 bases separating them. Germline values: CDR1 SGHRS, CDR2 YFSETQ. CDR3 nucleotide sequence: TGCGCCAGCAGCTTGGGACACTCGAACACTGAAGCTTTCTTT. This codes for CASSLGHSNTEAFF.

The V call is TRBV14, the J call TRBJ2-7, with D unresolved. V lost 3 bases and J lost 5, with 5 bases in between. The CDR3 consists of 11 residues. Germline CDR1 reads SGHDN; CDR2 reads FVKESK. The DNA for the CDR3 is TGTGCCAGCAGCCAGAACCACGAGCAGTACTTC. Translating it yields CASSQNHEQYF.

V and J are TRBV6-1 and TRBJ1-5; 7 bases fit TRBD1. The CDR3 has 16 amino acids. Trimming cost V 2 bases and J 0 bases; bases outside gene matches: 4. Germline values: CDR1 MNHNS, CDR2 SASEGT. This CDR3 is CASSERTGYSNQPQHF. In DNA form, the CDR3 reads TGTGCCAGCAGTGAAAGGACAGGTTATAGCAATCAGCCCCAGCATTTT.

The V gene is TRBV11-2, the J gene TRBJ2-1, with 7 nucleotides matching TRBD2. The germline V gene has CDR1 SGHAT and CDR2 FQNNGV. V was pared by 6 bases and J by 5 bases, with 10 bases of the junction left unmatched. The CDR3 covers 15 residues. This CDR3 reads CASRPAGTKNNEQFF. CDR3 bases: TGTGCCAGCAGACCTGCCGGGACTAAGAACAATGAGCAGTTCTTC.

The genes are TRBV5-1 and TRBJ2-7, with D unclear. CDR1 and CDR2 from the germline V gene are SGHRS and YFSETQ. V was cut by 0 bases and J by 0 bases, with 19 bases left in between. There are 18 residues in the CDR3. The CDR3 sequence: CASSLGLLGATSSYEQYF. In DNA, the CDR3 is TGCGCCAGCAGCTTGGGGCTCCTAGGTGCTACAAGCTCCTACGAGCAGTACTTC.

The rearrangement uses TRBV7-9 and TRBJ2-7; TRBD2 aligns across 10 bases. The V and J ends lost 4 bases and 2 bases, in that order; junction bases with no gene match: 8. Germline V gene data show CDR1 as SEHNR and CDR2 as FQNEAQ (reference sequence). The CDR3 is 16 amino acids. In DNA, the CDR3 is TGTGCCAGCAGCTCAGCGGGAGGGGGGAAAGCCTACGAGCAGTACTTC. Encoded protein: CASSSAGGGKAYEQYF.

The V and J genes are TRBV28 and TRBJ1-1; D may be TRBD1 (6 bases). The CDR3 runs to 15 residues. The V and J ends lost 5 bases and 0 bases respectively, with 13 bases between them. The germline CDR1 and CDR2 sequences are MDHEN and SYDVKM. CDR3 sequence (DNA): TGTGCCAGCAGTCCAGTAGGACAGCTGAACACTGAAGCTTTCTTT. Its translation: CASSPVGQLNTEAFF.

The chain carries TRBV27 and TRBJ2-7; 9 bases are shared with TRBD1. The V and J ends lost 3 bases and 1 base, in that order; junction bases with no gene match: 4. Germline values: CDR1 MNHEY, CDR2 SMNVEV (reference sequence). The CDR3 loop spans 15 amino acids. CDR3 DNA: TGTGCCAGCAGTTTTTTGGGGACAGGGTCCTACGAGCAGTACTTC. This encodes CASSFLGTGSYEQYF.

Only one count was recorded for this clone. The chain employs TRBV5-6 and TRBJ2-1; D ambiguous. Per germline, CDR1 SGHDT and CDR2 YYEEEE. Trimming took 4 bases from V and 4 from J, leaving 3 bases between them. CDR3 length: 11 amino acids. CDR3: CASSTYNEQFF. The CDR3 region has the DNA TGTGCCAGCAGCACGTACAATGAGCAGTTCTTC.

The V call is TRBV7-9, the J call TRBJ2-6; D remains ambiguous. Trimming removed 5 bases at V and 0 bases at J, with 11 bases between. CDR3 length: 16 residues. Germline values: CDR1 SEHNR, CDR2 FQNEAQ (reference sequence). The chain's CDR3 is CASSRRAVSGANVLTF. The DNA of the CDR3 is TGTGCCAGCAGCCGACGCGCGGTCTCTGGGGCCAACGTCCTGACTTTC.

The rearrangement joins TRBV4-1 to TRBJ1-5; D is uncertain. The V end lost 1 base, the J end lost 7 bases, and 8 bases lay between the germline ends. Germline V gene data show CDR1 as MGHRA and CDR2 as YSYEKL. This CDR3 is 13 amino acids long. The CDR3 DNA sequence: TGCGCCAGCAGCCAAGCTCTTGTGCAGCCCCAGCATTTT. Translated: CASSQALVQPQHF.

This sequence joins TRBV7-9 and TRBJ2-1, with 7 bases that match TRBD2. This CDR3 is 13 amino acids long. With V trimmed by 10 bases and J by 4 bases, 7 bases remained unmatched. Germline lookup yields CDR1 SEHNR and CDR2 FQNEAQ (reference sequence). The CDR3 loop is CATQASGYNEQFF. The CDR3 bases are TGTGCCACCCAGGCTAGCGGATACAATGAGCAGTTCTTC.

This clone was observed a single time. CDR3 bases: TGTGCCAGCAGCTCGGCAGGACAGGGGCTATACGAGCAGTACTTC. As protein: CASSSAGQGLYEQYF. This chain uses TRBV11-2 with TRBJ2-7; 9 nucleotides agree with TRBD1. The V gene's germline CDR1 is SGHAT and CDR2 FQNNGV. The CDR3 sequence is 15 residues long. V shed 4 bases, J shed 4 bases, and the junction held 8 bases outside the gene matches.

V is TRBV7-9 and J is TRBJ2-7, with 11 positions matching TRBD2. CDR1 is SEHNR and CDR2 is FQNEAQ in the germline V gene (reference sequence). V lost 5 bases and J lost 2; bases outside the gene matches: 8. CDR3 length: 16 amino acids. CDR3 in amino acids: CASSKPPSGGTYEQYF. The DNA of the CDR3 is TGTGCCAGCAGCAAACCCCCTAGCGGGGGGACCTACGAGCAGTACTTC.

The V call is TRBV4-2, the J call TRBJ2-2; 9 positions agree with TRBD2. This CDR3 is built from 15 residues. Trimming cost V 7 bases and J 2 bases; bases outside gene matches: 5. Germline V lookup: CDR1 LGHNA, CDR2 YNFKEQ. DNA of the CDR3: TGTGCCAGCACGTTTAGCGGGAGAAACACCGGGGAGCTGTTTTTT. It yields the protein CASTFSGRNTGELFF.

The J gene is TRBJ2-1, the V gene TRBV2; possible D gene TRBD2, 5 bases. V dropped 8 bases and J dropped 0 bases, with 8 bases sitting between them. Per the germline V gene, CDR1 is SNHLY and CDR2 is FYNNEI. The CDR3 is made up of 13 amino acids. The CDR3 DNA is TGTGCCAGCGGAGGAGTCTCCTACAATGAGCAGTTCTTC. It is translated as CASGGVSYNEQFF.

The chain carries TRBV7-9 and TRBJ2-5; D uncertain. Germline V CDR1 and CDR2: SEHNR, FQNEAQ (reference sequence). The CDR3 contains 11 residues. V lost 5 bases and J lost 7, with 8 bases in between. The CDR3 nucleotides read TGTGCCAGCAGCCCTTACGGGACCCAGTACTTC. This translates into CASSPYGTQYF.

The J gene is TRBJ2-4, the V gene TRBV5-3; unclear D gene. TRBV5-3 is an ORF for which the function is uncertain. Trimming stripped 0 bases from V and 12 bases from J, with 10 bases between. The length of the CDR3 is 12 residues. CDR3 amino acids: CARSLELGSQYF. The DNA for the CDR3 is TGTGCCAGAAGCTTGGAGTTAGGTAGTCAGTACTTC.

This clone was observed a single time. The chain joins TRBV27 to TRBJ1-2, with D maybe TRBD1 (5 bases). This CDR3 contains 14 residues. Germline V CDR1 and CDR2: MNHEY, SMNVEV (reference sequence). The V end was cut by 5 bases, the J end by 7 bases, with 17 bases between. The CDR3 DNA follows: TGTGCCAGCAGTCCTCGTGGGGGGGGATTTGGCTACACCTTC. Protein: CASSPRGGGFGYTF.

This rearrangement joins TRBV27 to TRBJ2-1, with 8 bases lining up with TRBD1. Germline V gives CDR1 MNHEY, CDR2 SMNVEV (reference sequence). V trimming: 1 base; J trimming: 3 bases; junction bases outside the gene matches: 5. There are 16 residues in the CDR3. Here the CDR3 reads CASSLLGTGGYNEQFF. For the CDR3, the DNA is TGTGCCAGCAGTTTATTAGGGACAGGAGGCTACAATGAGCAGTTCTTC.

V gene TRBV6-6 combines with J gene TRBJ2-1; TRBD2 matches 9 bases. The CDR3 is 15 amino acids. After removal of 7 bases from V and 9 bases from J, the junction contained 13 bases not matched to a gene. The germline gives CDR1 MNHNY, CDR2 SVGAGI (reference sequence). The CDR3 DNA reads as TGTGCCAGCAATTCGCCGGGACTAGCCGATACTGAGCAGTTCTTC. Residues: CASNSPGLADTEQFF.